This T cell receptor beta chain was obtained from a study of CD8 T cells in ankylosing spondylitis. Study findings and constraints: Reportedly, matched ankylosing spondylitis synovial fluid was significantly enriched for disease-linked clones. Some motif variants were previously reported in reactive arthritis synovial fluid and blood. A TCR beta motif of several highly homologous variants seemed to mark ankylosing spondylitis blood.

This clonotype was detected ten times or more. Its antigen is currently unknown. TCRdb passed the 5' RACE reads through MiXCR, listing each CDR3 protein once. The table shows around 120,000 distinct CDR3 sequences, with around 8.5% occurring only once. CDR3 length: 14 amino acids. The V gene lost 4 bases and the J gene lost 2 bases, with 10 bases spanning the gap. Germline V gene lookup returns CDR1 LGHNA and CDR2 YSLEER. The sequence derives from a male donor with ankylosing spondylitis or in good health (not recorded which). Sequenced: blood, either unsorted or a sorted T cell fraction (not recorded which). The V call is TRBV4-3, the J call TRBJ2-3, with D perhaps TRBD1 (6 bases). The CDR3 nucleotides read TGCGCCAGCAGCCGAGACAGGAACACAGATACGCAGTATTTT. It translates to CASSRDRNTDTQYF.